The following is a TCR beta chain sequence with its context. Its antigen target is currently unknown. No per-base quality is available; no much larger clone lies one base away. The first patient joined ICON in the first half of 2016, and enrollment wrapped up when the last patient was enrolled in late 2018. Fresh tumor and matched uninvolved tissue for in-depth immune analyses, including TCR sequencing, were collected from a subcohort of under 85 patients. DNA isolated from bulk tissue, without cell sorting, was used for TCR sequencing. This sample is drawn from a study of tumor-infiltrating lymphocytes in localized non-small cell lung cancer (dated by TCRdb to 2020 to 2022). Notes on the research overall: Patients whose samples were collected after neoadjuvant chemotherapy, as well as both smokers and never-smokers and several histologies, were included in the cohort. Resected tumor tissue and uninvolved lung tissue described as non-adjacent to the tumor were contributed by each patient, with both tissues obtained from the same patient. Flow cytometry, multiplex immunofluorescence, RNA-seq, exome sequencing and proteomics were applied to the same patients as TCR sequencing, which was one of several integrated assays. The overall ICON cohort comprised more than 130 surgical patients with localized non-small cell lung cancer whose tumors were resected. For approximately 50 patients, immunoSEQ T-cell fraction was compared between paired tumor and uninvolved lung.

TCR sequencing with the immunoSEQ assay provided the T-cell fraction in tumor and uninvolved lung tissue. As for the authors' bioinformatics: In the survival analysis, patients were divided into a high T-cell fraction group (upper tertile) and a low T-cell fraction group (lower two tertiles), and the two groups were compared using a log-rank test. A signed-rank test was used to test differences in T-cell fraction between paired tumor and uninvolved lung samples. Imported from immuneACCESS, the table was reduced by TCRdb to in-frame sequences with V and J called. These copies leave out some clones; in studies compared against another copy, an unresolved V gene accounts for under half, and the cause of the remainder is not known. Clone size and V and J calls were adopted from that table, with D and trimming inferred from the DNA. This sample holds fewer than 25,000 clones; nearly 80% were observed only once. 3% to 3.5% of the sample is taken by the ten largest.

The paper's findings and limits, for the study overall: TCR-derived T-cell fraction did not differ between the flow cytometry-defined immunotypes IM1 (good prognosis) and IM2 (poor prognosis). Consistent with immunofluorescence CD3 counts, TCRbeta sequencing supported greater T cell infiltration in tumors than in uninvolved lung tissue. Assay coverage varied across patients depending on available tissue quantity, so only a subset of the cohort had TCR sequencing. Because different assays used different pieces of the same tissue, technical variation could not be distinguished from intratumor heterogeneity. No association of tumor T-cell fraction from TCR sequencing with recurrence-free survival was found (p = 0.61).

The CDR3 runs 16 amino acids, cysteine and phenylalanine included. The CDR3 DNA has 48 bases and is translated from base 1. The germline V gene encodes CDR1 SGHTA and CDR2 FQGNSA. Clipping removes 3 bases from V and 1 base from J, with 7 as the unmatched junction base count. This TCR was sampled from a human donor with non-small cell lung cancer. The chain uses TRBV7-2 and TRBJ2-3; the junction holds 7 bases that match TRBD2. The source material was lung tumor tissue. DNA sequence: TGTGCCAGCAGCTTTACTAGCGCGGGCCGCACAGATACGCAGTATTTT. The encoded protein is CASSFTSAGRTDTQYF.